One TCR beta chain is described in this entry. These data are taken from a study of blood T cell repertoires in COVID-19. In the authors' methods: Reference gene primers were amplified, and this amplification served to estimate nucleated cell counts. Clones were sequenced by immunoSEQ multiplex PCR, and TCRdb holds only the in-frame ones, with some missing. The V and J calls and clone size are taken from that table; D and trimming were inferred from the DNA. This sample has some 200,000 clones, with approximately 79% found just once. V was clipped by 5 bases and J by 3 bases; unmatched bases: 1. CDR1 KGHSH and CDR2 LQKENI come from the germline V gene. The CDR3 is 13 residues long.

The chain combines TRBV18 with TRBJ1-3, with 7 bases aligning to TRBD1. Sequenced sample: PBMCs or T cells enriched from blood (not recorded which). The receptor comes from a woman aged 60 to 75 with acute COVID-19. CDR3 sequence (DNA): TGTGCCAGCTCAGGGACAGATGGAAACACCATATATTTT. Protein: CASSGTDGNTIYF. The variable domain in full, completed from reference TRBV18 and TRBJ1-3, reads NAGVMQNPRHLVRRRGQEARLRCSPMKGHSHVYWYRQLPEEGLKFMVYLQKENIIDESGMPKERFSAEFPKEGPSILRIQQVVRGDSAAYFCASSGTDGNTIYFGEGSWLTVV.